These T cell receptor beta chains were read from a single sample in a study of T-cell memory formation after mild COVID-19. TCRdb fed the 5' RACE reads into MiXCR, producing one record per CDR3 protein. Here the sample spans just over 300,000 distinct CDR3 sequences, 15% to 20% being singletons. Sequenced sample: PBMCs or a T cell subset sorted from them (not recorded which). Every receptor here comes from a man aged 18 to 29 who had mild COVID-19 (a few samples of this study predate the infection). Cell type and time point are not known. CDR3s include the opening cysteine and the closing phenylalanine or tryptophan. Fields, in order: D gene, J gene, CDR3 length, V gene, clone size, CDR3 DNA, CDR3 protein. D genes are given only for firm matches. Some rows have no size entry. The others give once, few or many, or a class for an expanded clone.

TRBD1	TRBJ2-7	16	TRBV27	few	TGTGCCAGCAGCCCCCTCACAGGGGGCGGCCCCTACGAGCAGTACTTC	CASSPLTGGGPYEQYF
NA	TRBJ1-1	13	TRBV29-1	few	TGCAGCGTAGGTGGACCCATGAACACTGAAGCTTTCTTT	CSVGGPMNTEAFF
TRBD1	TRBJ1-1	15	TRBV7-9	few	TGTGCCAGCAGCTTGGGCCTCGACAGGGTCTCTGAAGCTTTCTTT	CASSLGLDRVSEAFF
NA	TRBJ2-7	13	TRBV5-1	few	TGCGCCAGCAGCTTCAATCCTACCTACGAGCAGTACTTC	CASSFNPTYEQYF
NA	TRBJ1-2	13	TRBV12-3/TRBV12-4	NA	TGTGCCAGCAGTTTGCCCCTGAACTATGGCTACACCTTC	CASSLPLNYGYTF
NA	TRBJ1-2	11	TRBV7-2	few	TGTGCCAGCAGCCCCCTTCGTGGCTACACCTTC	CASSPLRGYTF
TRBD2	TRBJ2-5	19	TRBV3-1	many	TGTGCCAGCAGCCTTGGCGGGTGGACTAGCGGGCGTGAACAAGAGACCCAGTACTTC	CASSLGGWTSGREQETQYF
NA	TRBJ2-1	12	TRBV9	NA	TGTGCCAGCAGCAAGACCAGCGGTGAGCAGTTCTTC	CASSKTSGEQFF
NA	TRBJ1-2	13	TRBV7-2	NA	TGTGCCAGCAGCTTAGTCGGGTGGGGAGTCTCAGGCTTC	CASSLVGWGVSGF
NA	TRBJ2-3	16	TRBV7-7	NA	TGTGCCAGCAGCTTGGGGGGGGGCCGGGAAACAGATACGCAGTATTTT	CASSLGGGRETDTQYF
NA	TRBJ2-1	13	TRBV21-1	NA	TGTGCCAGCAGCAAAGAAGGTCTTAATGAGCAGTTCTTC	CASSKEGLNEQFF
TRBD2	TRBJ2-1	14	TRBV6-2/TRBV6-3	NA	TGTGCCAGCAACGGACTAGCGGGGTTGAACGAGCAGTTCTTC	CASNGLAGLNEQFF
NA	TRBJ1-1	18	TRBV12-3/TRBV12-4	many	TGTGCCAGCAGTTTACCCCCGACGGGCCTCATCGTGAACACTGAAGCTTTCTTT	CASSLPPTGLIVNTEAFF
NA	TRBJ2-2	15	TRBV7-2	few	TGTGCCAGCAGCTTAGCTGGGCTATCCACCGGGGAGCTGTTTTTT	CASSLAGLSTGELFF
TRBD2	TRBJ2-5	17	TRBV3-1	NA	TGTGCCAGCAGCCCCGTCAGGGGACTAGCGGGGGTAGAGACCCAGTACTTC	CASSPVRGLAGVETQYF
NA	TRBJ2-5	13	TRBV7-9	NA	TGTGCCAGCAGCTCCCCTCCGGGGTTGGCCCAGTACTTC	CASSSPPGLAQYF
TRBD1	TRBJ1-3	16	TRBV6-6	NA	TGTGCCAGCAGACCGGACAGGGCGCTGTCGGGAAACACCATATATTTT	CASRPDRALSGNTIYF
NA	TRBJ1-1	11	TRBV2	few	TGTGCCAGTAGAATGGGGTCTGAAGCTTTCTTT	CASRMGSEAFF
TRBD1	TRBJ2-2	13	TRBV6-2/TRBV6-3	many	TGTGCCAGCAGTCAACAGGGGACCGGGGAGCTGTTTTTT	CASSQQGTGELFF
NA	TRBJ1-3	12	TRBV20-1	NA	TGCAGTGCCAGATCACATGGAAACACCATATATTTT	CSARSHGNTIYF
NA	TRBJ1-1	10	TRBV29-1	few	TGCAGCGTTGAAGATCTTGCAGCTTTCTTT	CSVEDLAAFF
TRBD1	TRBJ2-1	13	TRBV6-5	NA	TGTGCCACCCCGGACAGGGGGCAGGATGAGCAGTTCTTC	CATPDRGQDEQFF
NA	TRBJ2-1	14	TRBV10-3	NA	TGTGCCATCAGTGAGTCTTCGGGTCCCGATGAGCAGTTCTTC	CAISESSGPDEQFF
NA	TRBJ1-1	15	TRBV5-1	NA	TGCGCCAGCACCCTACAGGGAGAGGAGTACACTGAAGCTTTCTTT	CASTLQGEEYTEAFF
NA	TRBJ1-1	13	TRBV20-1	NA	TGCAGTGCCCTTACCGGGGCCCTGACTGAAGCTTTCTTT	CSALTGALTEAFF
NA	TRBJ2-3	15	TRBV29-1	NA	TGCAGCGTGGCGGGCGGCAGAAGGGCAATAGATACGCAGTATTTT	CSVAGGRRAIDTQYF
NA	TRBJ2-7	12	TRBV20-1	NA	TGCAGTGTGGTGCAGGGCTTAGGCGAGCAGTACTTC	CSVVQGLGEQYF
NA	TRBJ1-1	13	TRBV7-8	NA	TGTGCCAGCAGCTTAGAGGTTGGCAGGGAGGCTTTCTTT	CASSLEVGREAFF
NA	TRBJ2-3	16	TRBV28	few	TGTGCCAGCAGTGACCCGCGGGACTGGGCACCCGATACGCAGTATTTT	CASSDPRDWAPDTQYF
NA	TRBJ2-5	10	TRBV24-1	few	TGTGCCACCGGACGGGAGACCCAGTACTTC	CATGRETQYF
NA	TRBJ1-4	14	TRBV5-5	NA	TGTGCCAGCAGGAGGAACGGGGCAAATGAAAAACTGTTTTTT	CASRRNGANEKLFF
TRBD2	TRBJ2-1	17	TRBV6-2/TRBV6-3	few	TGTGCCAGCAGTTTAGGGACTAGCGGGGGGGCCCGCGATGAGCAGTTCTTC	CASSLGTSGGARDEQFF
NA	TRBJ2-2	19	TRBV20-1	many	TGCAGTGCTAGGCGCAGGGTGGGGGGTAACCTCGCGAACACCGGGGAGCTGTTTTTT	CSARRRVGGNLANTGELFF
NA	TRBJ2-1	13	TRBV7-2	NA	TGTGCCAGCAGCTTGTTACAGGCCAATGAGCAGTTCTTC	CASSLLQANEQFF
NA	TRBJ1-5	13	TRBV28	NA	TGTGCCAGCAATGGGGGGGGTTATCAGCCCCAGCATTTT	CASNGGGYQPQHF
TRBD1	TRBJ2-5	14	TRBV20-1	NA	TGCAGTGCTGGGGACAGGGGATTGCAAGAGACCCAGTACTTC	CSAGDRGLQETQYF
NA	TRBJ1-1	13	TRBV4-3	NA	TGCGCCAGCAGCCAGGGGAAGAACACTGAAGCTTTCTTT	CASSQGKNTEAFF
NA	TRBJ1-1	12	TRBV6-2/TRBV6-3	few	TGTGCCAGCAGTATCGAGTGGGGGCGAGCTTTCTTT	CASSIEWGRAFF
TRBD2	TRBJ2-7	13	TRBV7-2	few	TGTGCCAGCGCTAGCGGGGGGGGGAGCGAGCAGTACTTC	CASASGGGSEQYF
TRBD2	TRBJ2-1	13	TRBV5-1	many	TGCGCCAGCAGTTCTAGCGGGGACAATGAGCAGTTCTTC	CASSSSGDNEQFF
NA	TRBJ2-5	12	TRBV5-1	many	TGCGCCAGCAGCCCGGGGGTGGAGACCCAGTACTTC	CASSPGVETQYF
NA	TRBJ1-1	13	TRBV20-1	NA	TGCAGTGCTCGAGGACCCTCAGGGACTGAAGCTTTCTTT	CSARGPSGTEAFF
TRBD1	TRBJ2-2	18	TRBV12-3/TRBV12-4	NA	TGTGCCAGCAGTTCCCGGGACAGGGTCATTACGGACACCGGGGAGCTGTTTTTT	CASSSRDRVITDTGELFF
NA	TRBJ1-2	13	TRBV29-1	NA	TGCAGCGTCCACAACTGGGGACTGGGGGGCTACACCTTC	CSVHNWGLGGYTF
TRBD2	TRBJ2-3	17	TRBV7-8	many	TGTGCCAGCAGCCCGGGGACTAGCGGGGGACTCACAGATACGCAGTATTTT	CASSPGTSGGLTDTQYF
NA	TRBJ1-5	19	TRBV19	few	TGTGCCAGTAGTATAGAAGGGCTAGGCTCCGCGGATCAGAATCAGCCCCAGCATTTT	CASSIEGLGSADQNQPQHF